The clone carrying this T cell receptor beta chain was seen only once. Its antigen is still unknown. The sample belongs to a study of cytomegalovirus exposure and HLA in healthy donors. The PCR ran on 60 Vbeta and 13 Jbeta primers. The table came from immunoSEQ multiplex PCR; TCRdb's copy has only in-frame clones and leaves some out. The sample lists 90,000 or so clones, about four fifths occurring once. The CDR3 spans 16 residues. V was shortened by 8 bases and J by 8 bases, with 25 bases between the two germline ends. Germline V CDR1 and CDR2: SGHTA, FQGNSA. Study observations and caveats: Later analysis identified around 15,000 TCR beta sequences associated with HLA alleles, using a false discovery rate threshold of 0.05. Reports showed the classifier diagnosing cytomegalovirus status with high specificity and sensitivity.

This TCR was sampled from a man over 45 in good health and CMV-seropositive. Sequencing input: PBMCs. The chain combines TRBV7-2 with TRBJ1-3, with TRBD1 as a possible D gene (6 bases). CDR3 bases: TGTGCCAGCTTCGAAGTGGGGGCTCTCCCTGGGGACACCATATATTTT. It yields the protein CASFEVGALPGDTIYF. The full variable domain, in which reference TRBV7-2 and TRBJ1-3 provide the parts outside the CDR3, is GAGVSQSPSNKVTEKGKDVELRCDPISGHTALYWYRQSLGQGLEFLIYFQGNSAPDKSGLPSDRFSAERTGGSVSTLTIQRTQQEDSAVYLCASFEVGALPGDTIYFGEGSWLTVV.